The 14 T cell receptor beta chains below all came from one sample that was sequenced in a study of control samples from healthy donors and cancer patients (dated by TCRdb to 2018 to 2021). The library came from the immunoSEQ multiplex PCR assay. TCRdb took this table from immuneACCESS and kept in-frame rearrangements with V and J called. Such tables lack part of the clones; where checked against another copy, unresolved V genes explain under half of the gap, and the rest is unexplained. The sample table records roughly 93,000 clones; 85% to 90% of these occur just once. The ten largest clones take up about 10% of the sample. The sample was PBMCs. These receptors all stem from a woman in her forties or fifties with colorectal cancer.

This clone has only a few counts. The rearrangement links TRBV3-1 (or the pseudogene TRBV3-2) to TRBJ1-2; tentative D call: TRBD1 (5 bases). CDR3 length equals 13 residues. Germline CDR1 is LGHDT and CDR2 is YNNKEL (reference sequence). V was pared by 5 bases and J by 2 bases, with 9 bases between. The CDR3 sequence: CASSIRDNYGYTF. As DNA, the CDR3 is TGTGCCAGCAGCATCCGGGACAACTATGGCTACACCTTC.

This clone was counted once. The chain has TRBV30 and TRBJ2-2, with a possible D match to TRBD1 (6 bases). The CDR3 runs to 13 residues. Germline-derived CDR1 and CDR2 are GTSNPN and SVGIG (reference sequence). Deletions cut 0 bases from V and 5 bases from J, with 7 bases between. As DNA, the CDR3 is TGTGCCTGGAGTGTAGGGGGAACCGGGGAGCTGTTTTTT. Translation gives CAWSVGGTGELFF.

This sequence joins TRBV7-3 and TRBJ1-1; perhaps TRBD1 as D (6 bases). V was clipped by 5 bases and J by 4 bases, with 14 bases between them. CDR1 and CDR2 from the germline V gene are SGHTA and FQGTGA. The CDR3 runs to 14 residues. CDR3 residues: CASSPTGAGTEAFF. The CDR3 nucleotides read TGTGCCAGCAGCCCTACGGGGGCGGGCACTGAAGCTTTCTTT.

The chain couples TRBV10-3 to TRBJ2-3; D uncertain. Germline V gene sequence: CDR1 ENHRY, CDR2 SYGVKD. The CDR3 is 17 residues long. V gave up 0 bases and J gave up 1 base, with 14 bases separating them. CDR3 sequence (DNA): TGTGCCATCAGTGAGTCGGAATATGCTGGGGGCACAGATACGCAGTATTTT. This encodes CAISESEYAGGTDTQYF.

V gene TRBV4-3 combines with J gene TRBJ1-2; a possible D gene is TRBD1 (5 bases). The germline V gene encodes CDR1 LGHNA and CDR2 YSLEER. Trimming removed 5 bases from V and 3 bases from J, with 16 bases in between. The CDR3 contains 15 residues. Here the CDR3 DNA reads TGCGCCAGCAGCGCAAGAGTAGGGGCGGACTATGGCTACACCTTC. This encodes CASSARVGADYGYTF.

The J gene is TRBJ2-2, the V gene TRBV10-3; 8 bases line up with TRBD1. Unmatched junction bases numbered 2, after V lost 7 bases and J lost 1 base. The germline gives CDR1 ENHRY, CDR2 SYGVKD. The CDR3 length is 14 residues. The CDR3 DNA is TGTGCCATCACCGGGACAGGGAACACCGGGGAGCTGTTTTTT. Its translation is CAITGTGNTGELFF.

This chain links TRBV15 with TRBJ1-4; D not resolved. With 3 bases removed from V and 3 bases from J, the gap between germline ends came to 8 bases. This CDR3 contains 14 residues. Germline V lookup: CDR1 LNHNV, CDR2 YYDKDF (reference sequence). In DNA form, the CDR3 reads TGTGCCACCAGCAGGGGAAAGTCTAATGAAAAACTGTTTTTT. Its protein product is CATSRGKSNEKLFF. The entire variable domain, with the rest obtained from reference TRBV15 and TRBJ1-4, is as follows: DAMVIQNPRYQVTQFGKPVTLSCSQTLNHNVMYWYQQKSSQAPKLLFHYYDKDFNNEADTPDNFQSRRPNTSFCFLDIRSPGLGDTAMYLCATSRGKSNEKLFFGSGTQLSVL.

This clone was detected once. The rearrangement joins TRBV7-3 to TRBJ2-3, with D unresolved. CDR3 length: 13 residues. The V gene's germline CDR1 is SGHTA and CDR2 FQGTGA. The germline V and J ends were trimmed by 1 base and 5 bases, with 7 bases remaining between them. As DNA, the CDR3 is TGTGCCAGCAGCTTAATGTATAGAGATACGCAGTATTTT. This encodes CASSLMYRDTQYF.

The CDR3 sequence is CASSLIWSSTDTQYF. CDR3 in DNA: TGTGCCAGCAGCTTAATTTGGTCTAGCACAGATACGCAGTATTTT. J is TRBJ2-3 and V is TRBV7-2, with D unclear. CDR3 length: 15 residues. V lost 2 bases and J 0 bases, leaving 9 bases between the germline ends. Germline V gene lookup returns CDR1 SGHTA and CDR2 FQGNSA.

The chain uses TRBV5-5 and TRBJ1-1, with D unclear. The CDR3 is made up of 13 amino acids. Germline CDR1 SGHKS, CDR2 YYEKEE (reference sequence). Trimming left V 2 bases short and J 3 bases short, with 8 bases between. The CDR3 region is CASSFGVDTEAFF. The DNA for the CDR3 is TGTGCCAGCAGCTTTGGGGTGGACACTGAAGCTTTCTTT.

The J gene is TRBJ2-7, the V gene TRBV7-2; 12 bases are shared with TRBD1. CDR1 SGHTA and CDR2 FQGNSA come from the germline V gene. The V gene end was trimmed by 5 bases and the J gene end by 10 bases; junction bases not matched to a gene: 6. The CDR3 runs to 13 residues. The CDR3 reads CASSPGTGGRQYV. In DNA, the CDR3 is TGTGCCAGCAGCCCGGGGACAGGGGGCCGTCAGTACGTC.

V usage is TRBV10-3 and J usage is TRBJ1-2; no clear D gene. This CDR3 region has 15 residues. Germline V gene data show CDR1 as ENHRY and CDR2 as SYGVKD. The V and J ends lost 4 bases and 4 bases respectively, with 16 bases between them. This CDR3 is CAISGGRQAGYGYTF. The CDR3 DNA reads TGTGCCATCAGTGGGGGAAGGCAGGCAGGCTATGGCTACACCTTC.

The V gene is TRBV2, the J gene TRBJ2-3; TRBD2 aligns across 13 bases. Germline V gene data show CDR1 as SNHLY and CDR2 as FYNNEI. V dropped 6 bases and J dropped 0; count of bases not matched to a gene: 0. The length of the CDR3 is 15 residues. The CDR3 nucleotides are TGTGCCAGCAGGGGACTAGCGGGGAGCACAGATACGCAGTATTTT. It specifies CASRGLAGSTDTQYF.

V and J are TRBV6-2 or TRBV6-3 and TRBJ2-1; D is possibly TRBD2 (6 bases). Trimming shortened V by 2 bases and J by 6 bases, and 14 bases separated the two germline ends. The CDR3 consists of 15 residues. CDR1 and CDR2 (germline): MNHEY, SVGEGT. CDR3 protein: CASSYRSASANEQFF. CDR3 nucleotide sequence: TGTGCCAGCAGTTACCGATCCGCTAGCGCCAATGAGCAGTTCTTC.